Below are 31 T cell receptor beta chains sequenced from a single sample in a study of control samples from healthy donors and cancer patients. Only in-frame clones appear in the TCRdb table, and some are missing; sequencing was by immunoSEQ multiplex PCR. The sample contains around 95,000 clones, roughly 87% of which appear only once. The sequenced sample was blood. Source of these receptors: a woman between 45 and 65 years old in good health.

CDR3 protein: CASSVDRVSYNEQFF. CDR3 DNA: TGTGCCAGCAGCGTAGACAGGGTAAGCTACAATGAGCAGTTCTTC. This rearrangement joins TRBV5-5 to TRBJ2-1, with TRBD1 identical over 7 bases. Germline lookup yields CDR1 SGHKS and CDR2 YYEKEE (reference sequence). The CDR3 is 15 residues long. Trimming took 4 bases from V and 3 from J; bases not matched to a gene: 7.

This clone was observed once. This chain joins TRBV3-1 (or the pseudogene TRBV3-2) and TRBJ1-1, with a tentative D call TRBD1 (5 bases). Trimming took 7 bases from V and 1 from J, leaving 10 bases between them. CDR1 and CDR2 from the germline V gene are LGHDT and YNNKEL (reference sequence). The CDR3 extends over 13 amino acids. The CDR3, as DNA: TGTGCCAGCAAGCTAGGGGCGAACACTGAAGCTTTCTTT. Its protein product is CASKLGANTEAFF.

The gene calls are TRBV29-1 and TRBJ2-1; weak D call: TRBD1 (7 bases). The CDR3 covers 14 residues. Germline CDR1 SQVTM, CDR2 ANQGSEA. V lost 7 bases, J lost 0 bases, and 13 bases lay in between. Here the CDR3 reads CSGRQGGSYNEQFF. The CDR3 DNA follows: TGCAGCGGGAGGCAGGGGGGCTCCTACAATGAGCAGTTCTTC.

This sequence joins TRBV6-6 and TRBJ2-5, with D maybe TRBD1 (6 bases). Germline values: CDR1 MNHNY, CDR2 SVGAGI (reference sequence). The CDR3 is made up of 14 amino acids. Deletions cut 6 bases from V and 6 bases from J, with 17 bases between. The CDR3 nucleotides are TGTGCCAGCAGCTTTTCAGGGGCCCGGAAGACCCAGTACTTC. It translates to CASSFSGARKTQYF.

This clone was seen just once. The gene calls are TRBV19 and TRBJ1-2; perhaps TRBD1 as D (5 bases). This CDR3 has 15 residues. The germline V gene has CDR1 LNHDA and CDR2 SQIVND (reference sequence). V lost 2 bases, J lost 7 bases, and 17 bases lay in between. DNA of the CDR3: TGTGCCAGTAGTATACGGGGGGTTTCAGGGCCTGGCTACACCTTC. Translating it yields CASSIRGVSGPGYTF.

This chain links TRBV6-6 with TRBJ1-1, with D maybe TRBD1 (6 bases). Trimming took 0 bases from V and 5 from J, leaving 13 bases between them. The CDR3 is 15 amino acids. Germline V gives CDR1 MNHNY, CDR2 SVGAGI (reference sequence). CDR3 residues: CASSYSQGRGTEAFF. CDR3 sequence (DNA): TGTGCCAGCAGTTACTCTCAGGGGAGGGGGACTGAAGCTTTCTTT.

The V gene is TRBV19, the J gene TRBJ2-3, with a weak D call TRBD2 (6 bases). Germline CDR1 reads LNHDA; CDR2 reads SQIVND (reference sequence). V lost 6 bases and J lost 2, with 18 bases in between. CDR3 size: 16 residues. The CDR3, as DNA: TGTGCCAGTAGGGAAGCCGGGGGTTCATTCACAGATACGCAGTATTTT. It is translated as CASREAGGSFTDTQYF. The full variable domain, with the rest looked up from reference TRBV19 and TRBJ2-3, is DGGITQSPKYLFRKEGQNVTLSCEQNLNHDAMYWYRQDPGQGLRLIYYSQIVNDFQKGDIAEGYSVSREKKESFPLTVTSAQKNPTAFYLCASREAGGSFTDTQYFGPGTRLTVL.

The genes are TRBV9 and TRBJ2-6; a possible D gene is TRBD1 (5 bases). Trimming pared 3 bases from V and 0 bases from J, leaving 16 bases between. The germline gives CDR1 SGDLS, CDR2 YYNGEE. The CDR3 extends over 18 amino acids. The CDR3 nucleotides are TGTGCCAGCAGCGCACAGGTTACCTGGCGCTCTGGGGCCAACGTCCTGACTTTC. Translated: CASSAQVTWRSGANVLTF.

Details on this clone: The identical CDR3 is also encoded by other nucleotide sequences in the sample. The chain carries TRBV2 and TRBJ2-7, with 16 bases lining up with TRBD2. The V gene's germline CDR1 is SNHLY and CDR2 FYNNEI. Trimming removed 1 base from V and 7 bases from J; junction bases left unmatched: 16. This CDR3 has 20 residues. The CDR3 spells CASSEGGFPGTSGGAGEQYF. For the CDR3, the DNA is TGTGCCAGCAGTGAAGGTGGTTTCCCCGGGACTAGCGGGGGGGCGGGTGAGCAGTACTTC.

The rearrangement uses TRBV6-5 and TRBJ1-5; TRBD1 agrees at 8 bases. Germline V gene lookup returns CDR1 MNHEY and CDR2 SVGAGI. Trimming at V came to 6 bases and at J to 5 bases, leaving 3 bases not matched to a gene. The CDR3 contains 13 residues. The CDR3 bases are TGTGCCAGCAGCCCGGACAGGGATCAGCCCCAGCATTTT. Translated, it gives CASSPDRDQPQHF.

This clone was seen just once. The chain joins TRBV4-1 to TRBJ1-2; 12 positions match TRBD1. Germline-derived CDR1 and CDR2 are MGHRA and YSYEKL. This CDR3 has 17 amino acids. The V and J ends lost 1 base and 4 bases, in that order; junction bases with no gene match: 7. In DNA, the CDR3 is TGCGCCAGCAGCCAAGGCCGGGACAGGGGGCGAGGCTATGGCTACACCTTC. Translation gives CASSQGRDRGRGYGYTF.

For the CDR3, the DNA is TGTGCCAGCTCATCAAGGGGTAATTCACCCCTCCACTTT. Protein: CASSSRGNSPLHF. The rearrangement links TRBV18 to TRBJ1-6, with D possibly TRBD1 on 5 matching bases. Trimming took off 5 bases at V and 6 bases at J, with 8 bases between the two ends. Germline assignment: CDR1 KGHSH and CDR2 LQKENI. There are 13 residues in the CDR3.

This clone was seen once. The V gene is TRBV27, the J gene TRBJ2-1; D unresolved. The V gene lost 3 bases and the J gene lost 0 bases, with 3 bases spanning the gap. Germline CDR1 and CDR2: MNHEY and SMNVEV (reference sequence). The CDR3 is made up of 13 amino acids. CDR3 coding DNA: TGTGCCAGCAGTTTGAGCTCCTACAATGAGCAGTTCTTC. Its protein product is CASSLSSYNEQFF.

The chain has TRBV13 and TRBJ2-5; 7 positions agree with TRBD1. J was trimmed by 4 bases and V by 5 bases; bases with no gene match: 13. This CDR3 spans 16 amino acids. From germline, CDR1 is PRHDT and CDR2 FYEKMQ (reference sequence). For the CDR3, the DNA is TGTGCCAGCAGCCTCGGACAGGCAGTTTTGGGAGAGACCCAGTACTTC. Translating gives CASSLGQAVLGETQYF.

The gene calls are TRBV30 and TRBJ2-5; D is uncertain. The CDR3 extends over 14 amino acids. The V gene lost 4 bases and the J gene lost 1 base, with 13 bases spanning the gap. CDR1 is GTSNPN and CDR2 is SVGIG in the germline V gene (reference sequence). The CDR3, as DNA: TGTGCCTGGACGGAGAGTAATACCCAAGAGACCCAGTACTTC. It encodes CAWTESNTQETQYF. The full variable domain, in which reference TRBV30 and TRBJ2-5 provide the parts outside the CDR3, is SQTIHQWPATLVQPVGSPLSLECTVEGTSNPNLYWYRQAAGRGLQLLFYSVGIGQISSEVPQNLSASRPQDRQFILSSKKLLLSDSGFYLCAWTESNTQETQYFGPGTRLLVL.

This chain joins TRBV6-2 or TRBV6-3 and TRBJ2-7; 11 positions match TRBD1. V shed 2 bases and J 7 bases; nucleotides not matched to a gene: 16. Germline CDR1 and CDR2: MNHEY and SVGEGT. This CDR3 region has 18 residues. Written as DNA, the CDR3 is TGTGCCAGCAGTTACACATACCTAGGGGACAGGGGGTCGGAAGAGCAGTACGTC. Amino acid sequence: CASSYTYLGDRGSEEQYV.

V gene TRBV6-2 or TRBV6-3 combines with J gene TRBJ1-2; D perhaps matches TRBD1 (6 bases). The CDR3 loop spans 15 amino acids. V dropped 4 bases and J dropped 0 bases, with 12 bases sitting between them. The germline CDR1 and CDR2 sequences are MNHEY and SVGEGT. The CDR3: CASSSYGGANYGYTF. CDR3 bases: TGTGCCAGCAGTTCCTACGGGGGCGCTAACTATGGCTACACCTTC.

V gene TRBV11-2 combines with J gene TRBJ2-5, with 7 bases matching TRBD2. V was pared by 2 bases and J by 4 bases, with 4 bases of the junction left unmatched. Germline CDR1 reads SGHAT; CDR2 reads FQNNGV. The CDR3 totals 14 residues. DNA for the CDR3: TGTGCCAGCAGCTTATACAGCGGGGTAGAGACCCAGTACTTC. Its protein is CASSLYSGVETQYF.

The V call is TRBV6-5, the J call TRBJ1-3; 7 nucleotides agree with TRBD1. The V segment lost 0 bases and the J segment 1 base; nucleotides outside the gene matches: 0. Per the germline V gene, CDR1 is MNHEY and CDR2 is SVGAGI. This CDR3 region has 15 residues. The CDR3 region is CASSYSTGSGNTIYF. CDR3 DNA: TGTGCCAGCAGTTACTCGACAGGGTCTGGAAACACCATATATTTT.

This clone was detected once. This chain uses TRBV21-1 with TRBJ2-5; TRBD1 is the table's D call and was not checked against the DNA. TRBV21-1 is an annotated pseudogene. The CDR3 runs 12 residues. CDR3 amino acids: CASTTGAETQYF. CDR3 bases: TGTGCCAGCACCACAGGGGCAGAGACCCAGTACTTC.

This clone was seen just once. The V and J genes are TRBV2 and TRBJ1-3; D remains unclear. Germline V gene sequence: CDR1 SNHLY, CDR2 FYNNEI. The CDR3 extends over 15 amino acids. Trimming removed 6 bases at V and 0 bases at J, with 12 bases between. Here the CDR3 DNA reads TGTGCCAGCAGCACTGTCTGGATCTCTGGAAACACCATATATTTT. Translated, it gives CASSTVWISGNTIYF.

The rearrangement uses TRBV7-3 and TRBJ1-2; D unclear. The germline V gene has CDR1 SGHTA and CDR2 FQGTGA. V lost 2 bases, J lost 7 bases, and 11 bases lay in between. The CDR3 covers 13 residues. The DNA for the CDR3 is TGTGCCAGCAGCTTACCGGAGGGAGTTGGCTACACCTTC. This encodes CASSLPEGVGYTF.

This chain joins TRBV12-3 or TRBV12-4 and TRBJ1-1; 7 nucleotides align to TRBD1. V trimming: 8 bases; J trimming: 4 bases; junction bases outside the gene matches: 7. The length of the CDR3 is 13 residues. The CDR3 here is CASSPNRGTEAFF. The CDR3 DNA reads TGTGCCAGCTCTCCTAACAGGGGCACTGAAGCTTTCTTT.

The CDR3 region is CASSLVSGDTEAFF. CDR3 sequence (DNA): TGTGCCAGCAGCTTAGTCTCGGGGGACACTGAAGCTTTCTTT. This chain links TRBV7-3 with TRBJ1-1; possible D gene TRBD1, 5 bases. This CDR3 is 14 amino acids long. Germline values: CDR1 SGHTA, CDR2 FQGTGA. Trimming took 2 bases from V and 3 from J, leaving 10 bases between them. The whole variable domain, remainder taken from reference TRBV7-3 and TRBJ1-1, is GAGVSQTPSNKVTEKGKYVELRCDPISGHTALYWYRQSLGQGPEFLIYFQGTGAADDSGLPNDRFFAVRPEGSVSTLKIQRTERGDSAVYLCASSLVSGDTEAFFGQGTRLTVV.

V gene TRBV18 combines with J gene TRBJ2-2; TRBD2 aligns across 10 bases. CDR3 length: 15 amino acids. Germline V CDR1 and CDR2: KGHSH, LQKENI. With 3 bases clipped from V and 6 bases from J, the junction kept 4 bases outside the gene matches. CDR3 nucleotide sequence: TGTGCCAGCTCACCGCTAGCGGGGGCGGCCGGGGAGCTGTTTTTT. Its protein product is CASSPLAGAAGELFF. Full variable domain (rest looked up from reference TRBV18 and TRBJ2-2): NAGVMQNPRHLVRRRGQEARLRCSPMKGHSHVYWYRQLPEEGLKFMVYLQKENIIDESGMPKERFSAEFPKEGPSILRIQQVVRGDSAAYFCASSPLAGAAGELFFGEGSRLTVL.

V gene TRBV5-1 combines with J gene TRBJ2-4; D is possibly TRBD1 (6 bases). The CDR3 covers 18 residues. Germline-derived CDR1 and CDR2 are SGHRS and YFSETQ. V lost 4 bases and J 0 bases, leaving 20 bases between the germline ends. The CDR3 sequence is CASSPGQLGSVAKNIQYF. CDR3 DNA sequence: TGCGCCAGCAGCCCCGGACAGCTGGGGTCCGTAGCCAAAAACATTCAGTACTTC.

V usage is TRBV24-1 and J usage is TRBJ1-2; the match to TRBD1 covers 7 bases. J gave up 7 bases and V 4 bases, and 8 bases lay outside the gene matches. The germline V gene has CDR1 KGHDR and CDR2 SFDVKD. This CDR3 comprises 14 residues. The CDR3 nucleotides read TGTGCCACCAGTGACCATAGGGGGCAAGGTGGCTACACCTTC. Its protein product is CATSDHRGQGGYTF.

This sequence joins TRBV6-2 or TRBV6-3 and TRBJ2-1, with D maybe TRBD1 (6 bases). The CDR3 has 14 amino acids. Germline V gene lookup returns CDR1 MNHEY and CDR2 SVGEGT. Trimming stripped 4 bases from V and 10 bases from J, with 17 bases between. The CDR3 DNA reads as TGTGCCAGCAGTTCAGGACAGACCAGATGGGAGCAGTTCTTC. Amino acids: CASSSGQTRWEQFF.

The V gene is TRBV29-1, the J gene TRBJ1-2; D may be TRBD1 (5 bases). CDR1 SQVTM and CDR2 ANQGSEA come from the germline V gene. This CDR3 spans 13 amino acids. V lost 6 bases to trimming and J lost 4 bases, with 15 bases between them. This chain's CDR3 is CSVNRDDRYGYTF. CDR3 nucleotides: TGCAGCGTGAACCGGGACGATCGCTATGGCTACACCTTC.

CDR3 loop: CANRRVPDTEAFF. CDR3 bases: TGTGCCAACCGCCGGGTCCCGGACACTGAAGCTTTCTTT. The chain is built from TRBV2 and TRBJ1-1; no clear D. V was clipped by 10 bases and J by 3 bases, with 15 bases between them. The CDR3 is made up of 13 amino acids. CDR1 is SNHLY, CDR2 FYNNEI, per germline.

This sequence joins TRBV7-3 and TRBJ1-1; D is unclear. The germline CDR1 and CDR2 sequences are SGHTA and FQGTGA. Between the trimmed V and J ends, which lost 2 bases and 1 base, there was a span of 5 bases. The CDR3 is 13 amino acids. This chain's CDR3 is CASSLWGNTEAFF. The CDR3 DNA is TGTGCCAGCAGCTTATGGGGGAACACTGAAGCTTTCTTT.